These 10 T cell receptor beta chains were all obtained from the same sample, sequenced in a study of T cells in Graves' hyperthyroidism and ophthalmopathy. There were TCR beta CDR3 regions amplified from RNA transcripts. An initial round of RT-PCR targeting the TCR CDR3 relied on the HTBI primer set. Using its own MiXCR run on the multiplex PCR reads, TCRdb lists one record per CDR3 protein. The repertoire consists of around 370,000 distinct CDR3 sequences, with approximately 17% occurring once and the leading ten covering 35% to 45%. Sequencing was carried out using blood. These receptors were obtained from a man aged 18-30 years with Graves' ophthalmopathy.

The V and J genes are TRBV6-6 and TRBJ2-6; D gene ambiguous. With 2 bases removed from V and 0 bases from J, the gap between germline ends came to 5 bases. The CDR3 totals 15 residues. Per the germline V gene, CDR1 is MNHNY and CDR2 is SVGAGI (reference sequence). The CDR3 DNA follows: TGTGCCAGCAGTTACACCGGCTCTGGGGCCAACGTCCTGACTTTC. It translates to CASSYTGSGANVLTF.

The chain uses TRBV20-1 and TRBJ2-1; D not resolved. Between the trimmed V and J ends, which lost 2 bases and 0 bases, there was a span of 17 bases. Per the germline V gene, CDR1 is DFQATT and CDR2 is SNEGSKA (reference sequence). There are 17 residues in the CDR3. CDR3 loop: CSARNLGGASSYNEQFF. The CDR3 DNA reads as TGCAGTGCTAGAAATCTGGGCGGCGCTAGCTCCTACAATGAGCAGTTCTTC.

The chain has TRBV29-1 and TRBJ2-7; D is unresolved. The germline V and J ends were trimmed by 6 bases and 1 base, with 16 bases remaining between them. This CDR3 has 14 amino acids. CDR1 and CDR2 from the germline V gene are SQVTM and ANQGSEA. CDR3 loop: CSVRLSFGSYEQYF. In nucleotides, the CDR3 is TGCAGCGTGAGACTGTCCTTTGGGTCCTACGAGCAGTACTTC.

This clonotype was seen ten or more times. This chain connects TRBV27 to TRBJ2-7; 10 nucleotides align to TRBD1. V trimming: 10 bases; J trimming: 4 bases; junction bases outside the gene matches: 4. CDR1 is MNHEY and CDR2 is SMNVEV in the germline V gene (reference sequence). This CDR3 contains 12 residues. DNA for the CDR3: TGTGCCACTATGGGACAGGGGTACGAGCAGTACTTC. Protein: CATMGQGYEQYF.

This clonotype was observed a handful of times. The rearrangement uses TRBV10-3 and TRBJ2-7, with D possibly TRBD1 on 6 matching bases. CDR3 length: 12 residues. Trimming stripped 10 bases from V and 5 bases from J, with 15 bases between. Germline V gene data show CDR1 as ENHRY and CDR2 as SYGVKD. In nucleotides, the CDR3 is TGTGCCACCCAGGGCTCAGGGGACGAGCAGTACTTC. Its translation is CATQGSGDEQYF.

This clonotype was counted ten times or more. The J gene is TRBJ2-7, the V gene TRBV27, with 8 bases lining up with TRBD1. Trimming cost V 5 bases and J 3 bases; bases outside gene matches: 9. Per germline, CDR1 MNHEY and CDR2 SMNVEV (reference sequence). This CDR3 spans 15 amino acids. Here the CDR3 DNA reads TGTGCCAGCAGTCCAACGACAGGGGCAAGCTACGAGCAGTACTTC. It encodes CASSPTTGASYEQYF.

V usage is TRBV4-2 and J usage is TRBJ1-3; 10 bases agree with TRBD1. V was clipped by 2 bases and J by 4 bases; unmatched bases: 11. This CDR3 contains 18 residues. Per germline, CDR1 LGHNA and CDR2 YNFKEQ. The CDR3, as DNA: TGTGCCAGCAGCCAAACCATTCCGGGACAGGGGTCCGGAAACACCATATATTTT. Its protein is CASSQTIPGQGSGNTIYF.

This clonotype was detected many times. The chain joins TRBV9 to TRBJ2-3; 9 bases map to TRBD2. Germline lookup yields CDR1 SGDLS and CDR2 YYNGEE. CDR3 length: 15 amino acids. Trimming took 3 bases from V and 2 from J; bases not matched to a gene: 4. This CDR3 is CASSGSGGHTDTQYF. The CDR3 bases are TGTGCCAGCAGCGGTAGCGGGGGCCACACAGATACGCAGTATTTT.

The chain employs TRBV20-1 and TRBJ1-6, with 7 bases matching TRBD1. The germline V gene has CDR1 DFQATT and CDR2 SNEGSKA (reference sequence). This CDR3 region has 17 residues. The V and J ends lost 1 base and 7 bases, in that order; junction bases with no gene match: 13. As DNA, the CDR3 is TGCAGTGCTAGAGCTGAGGGACAGAGTATCGTCAATTCACCCCTCCACTTT. Its protein product is CSARAEGQSIVNSPLHF.

The rearrangement joins TRBV5-5 to TRBJ2-5; 7 bases are shared with TRBD2. The length of the CDR3 is 16 residues. From germline, CDR1 is SGHKS and CDR2 YYEKEE (reference sequence). V gave up 2 bases and J gave up 5 bases; unmatched junction bases: 12. The DNA for the CDR3 is TGTGCCAGCAGCTTCGGGGAGGGGCCGGGGCCCGAGACCCAGTACTTC. It yields the protein CASSFGEGPGPETQYF.